The present T cell receptor (beta chain) was sequenced within a study of T-cell reconstitution after alpha-beta-depleted transplantation in children. Unique molecular identifiers were built into the TCRbeta library. TCRdb recomputed calls from the PCR reads with MiXCR, one row per CDR3 protein. The data contain about 830,000 distinct CDR3 sequences, roughly 15% of them singletons. This clonotype was obtained from a male patient younger than 18 who had a stem cell transplant for acute lymphoblastic leukemia, so the T cells may come from the graft donor. Here the sequenced sample was PBMCs, mostly from graft donor cells, taken 360 days after TCRalphabeta/CD19-depleted stem cell transplant.

CDR3 in amino acids: CASSYSTGGYYEQYF. The DNA of the CDR3 is TGTGCCAGCAGTTACTCGACAGGGGGCTATTACGAGCAGTACTTC. This chain joins TRBV6-5 and TRBJ2-7, with 10 bases identical to TRBD1. The V gene's germline CDR1 is MNHEY and CDR2 SVGAGI. J was trimmed by 4 bases and V by 0 bases; bases with no gene match: 3. This CDR3 contains 15 residues.